The sequence of this T cell receptor beta chain was determined in a study of cytomegalovirus exposure and HLA in healthy donors. Study overall: Researchers previously reported finding fewer than 140 million unique TCR beta sequences from 170 million or so T cells. The study's early data release held tens of millions of unique TCRs from HLA-typed donors. General study points: Data from an earlier analysis indicated that most TCR beta V segments were productive either about 90% or about 30% of the time. At a 0.05 false discovery rate, a later analysis found 16,951 TCR beta sequences to be associated with HLA alleles.

The CDR3 is made up of 15 amino acids. The germline gives CDR1 KGHSH, CDR2 LQKENI. V was pared by 0 bases and J by 1 base, with 9 bases between. As for this clone: Its antigen remains unknown.

PCR primers comprised 60 Vbeta and 13 Jbeta primers. Profiled with immunoSEQ multiplex PCR; TCRdb holds only in-frame clones, not every one. The table has some 180,000 clones, 75% to 85% seen once. The specimen sequenced was PBMCs. This chain joins TRBV18 and TRBJ1-2, with D unresolved. The TCR originated in a woman between 25 and 40 years old in good health and CMV-seropositive. The CDR3 is CASSPPAGYNYGYTF. Written as DNA, the CDR3 is TGTGCCAGCTCACCACCGGCAGGCTATAACTATGGCTACACCTTC.